This TCR beta chain was recovered during a study of beta chain features in type 1 diabetes. The investigators reverse transcribed all of the isolated RNA, so they sequenced expressed TCRB transcripts. Generated by immunoSEQ multiplex PCR, the TCRdb table keeps only in-frame clones and is missing some. The repertoire includes fewer than 500,000 clones, about 14% of them detected once, and 0.03% to 0.04% sits in the top ten. The CDR3 extends over 14 amino acids. Trimming shortened V by 5 bases and J by 5 bases, and 18 bases separated the two germline ends. Germline CDR1 is GTSNPN and CDR2 is SVGIG (reference sequence).

The V call is TRBV30, the J call TRBJ1-2; D gene ambiguous. Sequenced input: naive CD4+ T cells from blood. The origin of this receptor is a man under 40 in good health. This chain's CDR3 is CAWGPGRAAYGYTF. The DNA of the CDR3 is TGTGCCTGGGGACCCGGCCGGGCCGCTTATGGCTACACCTTC.